The 15 T cell receptor beta chains reported below all come from one sample, sequenced in a study of control samples from healthy donors and cancer patients. Assay: immunoSEQ multiplex PCR; the TCRdb copy retains only in-frame clones and omits some. The table shows approximately 120,000 clones, with roughly 89% occurring only once. Material: blood. Receptors were obtained from a woman aged 45-59 years in good health.

This rearrangement joins TRBV6-5 to TRBJ2-1; 7 positions agree with TRBD2. The CDR3 spans 10 residues. Per germline, CDR1 MNHEY and CDR2 SVGAGI. V lost 11 bases to trimming and J lost 9 bases; unmatched junction nucleotides: 4. The CDR3 nucleotides are TGTGCCGGAACGGGAGGTGAGCAGTTCTTC. Translated, it gives CAGTGGEQFF.

The chain joins TRBV9 to TRBJ1-1; tentative D call: TRBD1 (5 bases). The CDR3 spans 15 residues. V gave up 4 bases and J gave up 3 bases, with 16 bases separating them. CDR1 SGDLS and CDR2 YYNGEE come from the germline V gene. This CDR3 is CASSPRGAGDTEAFF. CDR3 nucleotides: TGTGCCAGCAGCCCGAGAGGGGCGGGGGACACTGAAGCTTTCTTT.

This clone was observed once. The V and J genes are TRBV14 and TRBJ1-3, with TRBD1 identical over 9 bases. The CDR3 consists of 15 residues. Trimming took 4 bases from V and 4 from J; bases not matched to a gene: 5. Germline V gives CDR1 SGHDN, CDR2 FVKESK. CDR3 region: CASSRTGTGGNTIYF. CDR3 DNA: TGTGCCAGCAGCCGGACTGGGACAGGGGGAAACACCATATATTTT.

CDR3 in amino acids: CASSVSYEQYF. CDR3 DNA sequence: TGTGCCAGCTCAGTCTCCTACGAGCAGTACTTC. The chain has TRBV18 and TRBJ2-7; no firm D call. Trimming shortened V by 5 bases and J by 0 bases, and 2 bases separated the two germline ends. CDR1 KGHSH and CDR2 LQKENI come from the germline V gene. The CDR3 length is 11 residues.

V and J are TRBV3-1 (or the pseudogene TRBV3-2) and TRBJ2-3; the match to TRBD2 covers 9 bases. CDR3 size: 15 residues. V lost 4 bases and J lost 8; bases outside the gene matches: 10. Germline CDR1 LGHDT, CDR2 YNNKEL (reference sequence). CDR3: CASSLGTSQSGTQYF. The CDR3 DNA follows: TGTGCCAGCAGCCTCGGGACTAGCCAGTCAGGTACGCAGTATTTT.

The chain combines TRBV5-1 with TRBJ2-5; 8 bases are shared with TRBD2. The CDR3 sequence is 15 residues long. V gave up 4 bases and J gave up 4 bases; unmatched junction bases: 9. Germline CDR1 is SGHRS and CDR2 is YFSETQ. CDR3 loop: CASSPGRGDSETQYF. In DNA, the CDR3 is TGCGCCAGCAGCCCTGGGCGGGGGGACTCAGAGACCCAGTACTTC.

The chain carries TRBV12-3 or TRBV12-4 and TRBJ1-2, with TRBD1 matching over 10 bases. V was clipped by 5 bases and J by 8 bases; unmatched bases: 5. This CDR3 contains 13 residues. The CDR3 is CASSGTGARGYTF. CDR3 bases: TGTGCCAGCAGTGGGACAGGGGCAAGAGGCTACACCTTC.

The chain combines TRBV7-3 with TRBJ2-1; D is unresolved. Trimming cost V 4 bases and J 9 bases, with 16 bases left between them. This CDR3 has 14 amino acids. CDR1 and CDR2 (germline): SGHTA, FQGTGA. The CDR3 sequence: CASSSADGHFEQFF. DNA for the CDR3: TGTGCCAGCAGCTCCGCCGACGGGCATTTTGAGCAGTTCTTC.

Here the CDR3 DNA reads TGTGCCAGCAGCCGGCCTAGCGGGGGCCTCAATGAGCAGTTCTTC. This sequence encodes CASSRPSGGLNEQFF. The chain employs TRBV7-2 and TRBJ2-1, with 10 bases aligning to TRBD2. Trimming took 5 bases from V and 6 from J; bases not matched to a gene: 7. Germline lookup yields CDR1 SGHTA and CDR2 FQGNSA. The CDR3 is made up of 15 amino acids.

The chain carries TRBV2 and TRBJ2-2; D is unclear. Germline CDR1 reads SNHLY; CDR2 reads FYNNEI. The CDR3 spans 15 residues. Deletions cut 9 bases from V and 4 bases from J, with 18 bases between. The chain's CDR3 is CARPGHLKGTGELFF. The CDR3 DNA is TGTGCCAGACCCGGTCACTTGAAGGGCACCGGGGAGCTGTTTTTT.

The V gene is TRBV6-6, the J gene TRBJ1-2, with 12 bases fitting TRBD1. The CDR3 is made up of 16 amino acids. CDR1 is MNHNY, CDR2 SVGAGI, per germline (reference sequence). V gave up 6 bases and J gave up 4 bases; unmatched junction bases: 9. DNA of the CDR3: TGTGCCAGCAGACCGGGACAGGGGGCTGCGGGCTATGGCTACACCTTC. It is translated as CASRPGQGAAGYGYTF.

The chain links TRBV18 to TRBJ2-5; D not resolved. CDR3 length: 15 amino acids. The germline V gene has CDR1 KGHSH and CDR2 LQKENI. V was cut by 0 bases and J by 7 bases, with 15 bases left in between. DNA for the CDR3: TGTGCCAGCTCACCACCGTCAGCCCAAGGAAGGACCCAGTACTTC. This codes for CASSPPSAQGRTQYF.

This chain joins TRBV7-3 and TRBJ2-1, with 7 positions matching TRBD2. This CDR3 contains 13 residues. V gave up 5 bases and J gave up 9 bases; unmatched junction bases: 7. Per germline, CDR1 SGHTA and CDR2 FQGTGA. CDR3 nucleotides: TGTGCCAGCAGCCGCGGGACTACGTCTGAGCAGTTCTTC. The encoded protein is CASSRGTTSEQFF.

The chain links TRBV3-1 (or the pseudogene TRBV3-2) to TRBJ1-4; no clear D. The CDR3 has 12 residues. V was trimmed by 2 bases and J by 8 bases, leaving 6 bases between them. The germline V gene has CDR1 LGHDT and CDR2 YNNKEL (reference sequence). CDR3 nucleotide sequence: TGTGCCAGCAGCCAATTTTCCGAAAAACTGTTTTTT. Residues: CASSQFSEKLFF.

The V and J genes are TRBV27 and TRBJ1-4, with D tentatively TRBD1 (5 bases). Germline V gives CDR1 MNHEY, CDR2 SMNVEV (reference sequence). This CDR3 has 15 amino acids. The ends were cut back, 2 bases at V and 7 bases at J, with 14 bases in the middle. The CDR3 loop is CASSLKAGKREKLFF. CDR3 sequence (DNA): TGTGCCAGCAGTTTAAAAGCAGGGAAACGTGAAAAACTGTTTTTT.